The subject of this entry is one T cell receptor beta chain. Antigen specificity is unknown. This specimen belongs to a study of CXCR3-negative and CXCR3-positive naive CD8 T cells. Study-level results: More hydrophobic TRB CDR3s occurred in CXCR3-positive than in CXCR3-negative naive cells.

Germline CDR1 is MDHEN and CDR2 is SYDVKM. The length of the CDR3 is 13 residues. The TRB libraries of cDNA were built by UMI-labeled 5' RACE. TCRdb reprocessed the 5' RACE reads, keeping one entry per CDR3 protein, no DNA. Its table lists tens of thousands of distinct CDR3 sequences. The sequence was collected from a human donor in good health. Some clones in this sample may be carry-over from other donors' samples. Sequenced sample: naive CXCR3+ CD8+ T cells from blood. Subset described: CD45RO-CCR7+CD27+CD95- naive CD8+ T cells expressing CXCR3 (TNR3+). V and J are TRBV28 and TRBJ2-7. The CDR3 region is CASSLSPTYEQYF.